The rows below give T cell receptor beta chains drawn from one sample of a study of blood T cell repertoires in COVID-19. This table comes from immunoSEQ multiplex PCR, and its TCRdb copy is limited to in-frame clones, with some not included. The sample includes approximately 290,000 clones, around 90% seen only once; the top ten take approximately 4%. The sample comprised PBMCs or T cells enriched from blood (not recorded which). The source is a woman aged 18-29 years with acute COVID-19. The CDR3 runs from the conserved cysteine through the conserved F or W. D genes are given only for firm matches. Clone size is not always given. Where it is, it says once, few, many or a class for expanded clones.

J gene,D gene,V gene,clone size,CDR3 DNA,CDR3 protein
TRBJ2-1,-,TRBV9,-,TGTGCCAGCAGCGTAGAGGGGCAGATCTGCAATGAGCAGTTCTTC,CASSVEGQICNEQFF
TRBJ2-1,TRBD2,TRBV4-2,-,TGTGCCAGCAGCCGAACATTTGCGGCGGCTAGCGGTCGCAATGAGCAGTTCTTC,CASSRTFAAASGRNEQFF
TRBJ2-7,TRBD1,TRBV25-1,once,TGTGCCAGCAGTCTGGACAGGTATCCCTACGAGCAGTACTTC,CASSLDRYPYEQYF
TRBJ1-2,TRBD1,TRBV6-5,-,TGTGCCAGCAGCCAGGGGGGACAGTTCTATGGCTACACCTTC,CASSQGGQFYGYTF
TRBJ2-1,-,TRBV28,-,TGTGCCAGCAGAAGCCTACCCCCATCCTACAATGAGCAGTTCTTC,CASRSLPPSYNEQFF
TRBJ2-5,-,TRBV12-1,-,TGTGCCAGCAGCTTTGGGGGACAGAGAGAGACCCAGTACTTC,CASSFGGQRETQYF
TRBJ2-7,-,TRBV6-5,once,TGTGCCAGCAGTTTGGTCCAGGGGATCAACGAGCAGTACTTC,CASSLVQGINEQYF
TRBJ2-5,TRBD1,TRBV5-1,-,TGCGCCAGCAGCTTGGGGACAGGGGGCTTAGAGACCCAGTACTTC,CASSLGTGGLETQYF
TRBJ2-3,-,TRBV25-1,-,TGTGCCAGCAGTGGGTGGAGAACAGATACGCAGTATTTT,CASSGWRTDTQYF
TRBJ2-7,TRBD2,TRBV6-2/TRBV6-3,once,TGTGCCAGCAGTTCCCAGCGGGAGTCTGGCGAGCAGTACTTC,CASSSQRESGEQYF
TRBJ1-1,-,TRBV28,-,TGTGCCAGCAGTTTTAGTCACACTGAAGCTTTCTTT,CASSFSHTEAFF